The rows below give T cell receptor beta chains drawn from one sample of a study of blood T cell repertoires in COVID-19. The protocol was immunoSEQ multiplex PCR, while the TCRdb copy is restricted to in-frame clones and leaves out a portion. The sample holds about 270,000 clones, about 83% seen once. Sequencing used peripheral blood. Source of these receptors: a man at least 80 years old with acute or convalescent COVID-19. Both conserved end residues are part of each CDR3. The order of the fields is D gene, V gene, J gene, clone size, CDR3 protein, CDR3 DNA. A D gene is named only where the DNA matches it firmly. Clone size is given for some rows only: seen once, a few or many times, or a class if the clone is expanded.

TRBD2	TRBV7-2	TRBJ2-1	once	CASSLVSGGNNEQFF	TGTGCCAGCAGCTTAGTTTCCGGGGGGAATAATGAGCAGTTCTTC
TRBD2	TRBV28	TRBJ2-5	NA	CASPPELAGGPEETQYF	TGTGCCAGCCCCCCGGAGTTAGCGGGAGGGCCGGAAGAGACCCAGTACTTC
TRBD1	TRBV25-1	TRBJ1-2	NA	CASNGQGGLYGYTF	TGTGCCAGCAATGGACAGGGAGGGCTCTATGGCTACACCTTC
NA	TRBV5-1	TRBJ1-2	few	CASSFGGNHGYTF	TGCGCCAGCAGCTTTGGGGGGAACCATGGCTACACCTTC
NA	TRBV10-3	TRBJ1-5	NA	CAISLTGDNQPQHF	TGTGCCATCAGCCTAACAGGAGACAATCAGCCCCAGCATTTT
NA	TRBV4-2	TRBJ2-2	NA	CASSPRGTNPTGELFF	TGTGCCAGCAGCCCCAGGGGCACCAACCCCACCGGGGAGCTGTTTTTT
TRBD1	TRBV10-3	TRBJ1-4	few	CAISESRGRDEKLFF	TGTGCCATCAGTGAGTCGAGGGGGCGAGATGAAAAACTGTTTTTT
TRBD1	TRBV28	TRBJ2-7	NA	CASGTGSSYEQYF	TGTGCCAGTGGGACAGGGAGCTCCTACGAGCAGTACTTC
TRBD1	TRBV18	TRBJ2-5	NA	CASSAGQGQTQYF	TGTGCCAGCTCAGCCGGACAGGGGCAGACCCAGTACTTC
NA	TRBV4-2	TRBJ1-6	NA	CASSQVRGNNSPLHF	TGTGCCAGCAGCCAAGTACGCGGAAATAATTCACCCCTCCACTTT
NA	TRBV24-1	TRBJ1-5	once	CATSDPGTPNQPQHF	TGTGCCACCAGTGACCCCGGGACTCCGAATCAGCCCCAGCATTTT
NA	TRBV2	TRBJ2-1	NA	CASFAFSGQDKDEQFF	TGTGCCAGCTTTGCCTTCAGCGGGCAAGATAAGGATGAGCAGTTCTTC
TRBD2	TRBV5-5	TRBJ2-1	NA	CASSPGGGSYNEQFF	TGTGCCAGCAGCCCTGGCGGGGGGTCCTACAATGAGCAGTTCTTC
NA	TRBV19	TRBJ1-3	few	CASSTRDKTSGNTIYF	TGTGCCAGTAGTACCCGGGACAAAACCTCTGGAAACACCATATATTTT
NA	TRBV28	TRBJ1-2	NA	CASSLSSGDNYGYTF	TGTGCCAGCAGTTTATCATCAGGGGACAACTATGGCTACACCTTC
NA	TRBV7-9	TRBJ2-2	NA	CASSLSIGPELFF	TGTGCCAGCAGCTTATCAATTGGCCCGGAGCTGTTTTTT
NA	TRBV19	TRBJ1-1	NA	CASREGGDYTEAFF	TGTGCCAGTAGGGAGGGGGGGGATTACACTGAAGCTTTCTTT
TRBD2	TRBV6-6	TRBJ2-2	few	CASRPGGVGELFF	TGTGCCAGCAGACCCGGGGGGGTCGGGGAGCTGTTTTTT
NA	TRBV3-1/TRBV3-2	TRBJ1-6	NA	CASSQASVGDNSPLHF	TGTGCCAGCAGCCAAGCGAGCGTCGGGGATAATTCACCCCTCCACTTT
TRBD1	TRBV28	TRBJ1-1	NA	CASSWGTVNTEAFF	TGTGCCAGCAGCTGGGGGACAGTGAACACTGAAGCTTTCTTT
NA	TRBV2	TRBJ2-7	NA	CASTNRDTSFEQYF	TGTGCCAGCACCAACCGGGACACCTCTTTCGAGCAGTACTTC
NA	TRBV6-5	TRBJ2-3	NA	CASRKSRGGTDTQYF	TGTGCCAGCAGAAAGTCCAGGGGGGGCACAGATACGCAGTATTTT
NA	TRBV28	TRBJ1-1	NA	CASIRAPVTEAFF	TGTGCCAGCATCAGGGCCCCGGTCACTGAAGCTTTCTTT
TRBD1	TRBV10-3	TRBJ1-1	NA	CAISSPRDRGSDTEAFF	TGTGCCATCAGTTCTCCCCGGGACAGGGGGTCGGACACTGAAGCTTTCTTT
TRBD2	TRBV3-1/TRBV3-2	TRBJ2-2	NA	CASSQDRGIAGYMGELFF	TGTGCCAGCAGCCAAGATCGGGGTATAGCGGGGTACATGGGGGAGCTGTTTTTT
NA	TRBV6-5	TRBJ2-1	NA	CASSSSARNEQFF	TGTGCCAGCAGTTCCTCAGCCCGCAATGAGCAGTTCTTC
TRBD1	TRBV19	TRBJ1-5	NA	CASSGDRGWNQPQHF	TGTGCCAGTAGTGGAGACAGGGGTTGGAATCAGCCCCAGCATTTT
NA	TRBV18	TRBJ1-5	NA	CASSPGGTGNQPQHF	TGTGCCAGCTCACCGGGAGGGACGGGCAATCAGCCCCAGCATTTT
TRBD1	TRBV18	TRBJ1-2	NA	CASSLDRAFGMPLF	TGTGCCAGCTCATTAGACAGGGCCTTTGGGATGCCACTCTTC
TRBD2	TRBV20-1	TRBJ2-7	few	CSGTSDSEQYF	TGCAGTGGGACTAGCGACAGCGAGCAGTACTTC
TRBD2	TRBV4-1	TRBJ2-3	NA	CASSQTGLAGTEDTQYF	TGCGCCAGCAGCCAAACAGGACTAGCAGGAACGGAAGATACGCAGTATTTT
NA	TRBV19	TRBJ2-4	NA	CASSPTLGGVQYF	TGTGCCAGTAGTCCCACCCTGGGCGGGGTTCAGTACTTC
NA	TRBV7-8	TRBJ1-3	NA	CASSSTQRNTIYF	TGTGCCAGCAGCTCGACTCAACGGAACACCATATATTTT
NA	TRBV4-1	TRBJ1-4	many	CASSHPPGHPLDNSNEKLFF	TGCGCCAGCAGCCATCCCCCGGGACACCCGCTTGACAACAGTAATGAAAAACTGTTTTTT
NA	TRBV7-8	TRBJ2-4	NA	CASSSEILAAKAKNIQYF	TGTGCCAGCAGCTCTGAAATACTAGCAGCGAAGGCCAAAAACATTCAGTACTTC
NA	TRBV7-2	TRBJ2-3	NA	CASSLVWTSDTQYF	TGTGCCAGCAGCTTAGTATGGACTTCAGATACGCAGTATTTT
NA	TRBV6-2/TRBV6-3	TRBJ2-2	NA	CASSFMGFGAGELFF	TGTGCCAGCAGTTTCATGGGGTTCGGGGCCGGGGAGCTGTTTTTT
NA	TRBV30	TRBJ1-6	NA	CAWRQGVVYNSPLHF	TGTGCCTGGAGACAAGGGGTGGTCTATAATTCACCCCTCCACTTT
TRBD1	TRBV3-1/TRBV3-2	TRBJ2-2	once	CASSRRQGTNTGELFF	TGTGCCAGCAGCCGACGACAGGGCACGAACACCGGGGAGCTGTTTTTT
NA	TRBV3-1/TRBV3-2	TRBJ2-5	NA	CASSPALLDDETQYF	TGTGCCAGCAGCCCGGCTCTACTAGATGACGAGACCCAGTACTTC